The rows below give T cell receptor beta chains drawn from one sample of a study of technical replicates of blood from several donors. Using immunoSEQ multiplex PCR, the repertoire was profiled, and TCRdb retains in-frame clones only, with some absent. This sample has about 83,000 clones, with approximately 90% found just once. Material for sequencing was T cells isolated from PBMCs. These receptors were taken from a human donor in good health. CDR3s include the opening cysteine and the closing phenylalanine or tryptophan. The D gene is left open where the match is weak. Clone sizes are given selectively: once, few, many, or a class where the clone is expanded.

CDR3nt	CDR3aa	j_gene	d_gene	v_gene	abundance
TGTGCCAGCAGCTTATGGCGGCCTCCGACCGGGGAGCTGTTTTTT	CASSLWRPPTGELFF	TRBJ2-2	NA	TRBV7-8	NA
TGTGCCAGCAGCCGGTCCGAGTTCCGGGAGCAGTACTTC	CASSRSEFREQYF	TRBJ2-7	NA	TRBV7-9	NA
TGCGCCAGCAGCTTAGGGGTCGACACTGAAGCTTTCTTT	CASSLGVDTEAFF	TRBJ1-1	NA	TRBV5-1	few
TGTGCCAGCAGCGGGGCCAGGAACCACTACGAGCAGTACTTC	CASSGARNHYEQYF	TRBJ2-7	NA	TRBV11-1	NA
TGTGCCAGCAGTGAAGGGCGACAGGGATTCACTGAAGCTTTCTTT	CASSEGRQGFTEAFF	TRBJ1-1	TRBD1	TRBV6-1	NA
TGTGCCAGTAGTGACAGGGGGGTCACTGAAGCTTTCTTT	CASSDRGVTEAFF	TRBJ1-1	TRBD1	TRBV19	once
TGTGCCAGCAGCTTTGTATGGGTCAGGCAGAACACTGAAGCTTTCTTT	CASSFVWVRQNTEAFF	TRBJ1-1	NA	TRBV5-6	NA
TGTGCCAGCAGTTTAAAAACCACAAACTACGAGCAGTACTTC	CASSLKTTNYEQYF	TRBJ2-7	NA	TRBV27	NA
TGTGCCAGCTCCCCAGGGACTAGCGGGGGGGCCAGGTACAATGAGCAGTTCTTC	CASSPGTSGGARYNEQFF	TRBJ2-1	TRBD2	TRBV18	NA
TGTGCCAGCAAGGGGTCTACCAACGTCCTGACTTTC	CASKGSTNVLTF	TRBJ2-6	NA	TRBV28	NA
TGTGCCTGGACGCTTTCGGGAACAAAAGCGGAGACCCAGTACTTC	CAWTLSGTKAETQYF	TRBJ2-5	NA	TRBV30	NA
TGCGCCAGCAGCCAAGCTATGGACACCATATATTTT	CASSQAMDTIYF	TRBJ1-3	NA	TRBV4-1	NA
TGTGCCAGCAGTAACCCGGGGGTTTCCTACAATGAGCAGTTCTTC	CASSNPGVSYNEQFF	TRBJ2-1	NA	TRBV6-5	NA
TGTGCTAGTGGTTTGGTACTGTCCAGGTTCCCTCTCGAGCAGTACTTC	CASGLVLSRFPLEQYF	TRBJ2-7	NA	TRBV12-5	NA
TGTGCCAGCAGGCAAACCGGGACAGGGAGCGGCTACACCTTC	CASRQTGTGSGYTF	TRBJ1-2	TRBD1	TRBV25-1	NA
TGTGCCAGCAGCGTAGAAGGCAGGGGTATTTCACCCCTCCACTTT	CASSVEGRGISPLHF	TRBJ1-6	NA	TRBV9	NA
TGTGCCAGCAGAACGAGGGCCCGGCATCAGCCCCAGCATTTT	CASRTRARHQPQHF	TRBJ1-5	NA	TRBV6-6	few
TGTGCCAGCTCACCCCCCGGGACTAGTGTCACCTACGAGCAGTACTTC	CASSPPGTSVTYEQYF	TRBJ2-7	TRBD2	TRBV18	once
TGTGCCAGCCGTATGAACACTGAAGCTTTCTTT	CASRMNTEAFF	TRBJ1-1	NA	TRBV6-5	once
TGTGCCAGCAGCCCGGGACATCGCGCCGGGGAGCTGTTTTTT	CASSPGHRAGELFF	TRBJ2-2	NA	TRBV4-2	NA
TGCGCCAGCAGCTCGACAACAGGGGGAGGATTAGACGAGCAGTACTTC	CASSSTTGGGLDEQYF	TRBJ2-7	TRBD1	TRBV5-1	NA
TGTGCCAGCAGACCCGGGACAGTCTCTGGAAACACCATATATTTT	CASRPGTVSGNTIYF	TRBJ1-3	TRBD1	TRBV5-6	NA
TGTGCCAGTAGTATATTTACAGGGTCGGGCGGGGAGCTGTTTTTT	CASSIFTGSGGELFF	TRBJ2-2	NA	TRBV19	NA
TGTGCCAGCAGCCCGGGACAGGGGTACTTCAATGAGCAGTTCTTC	CASSPGQGYFNEQFF	TRBJ2-1	TRBD1	TRBV7-6	NA
TGTGCCAGCAGCTTGATGGGAGGATTCTCTGGAAACACCATATATTTT	CASSLMGGFSGNTIYF	TRBJ1-3	NA	TRBV5-8	NA
TGTGCCAGTAGTATGGGCAGGGGTGACATTCAGTACTTC	CASSMGRGDIQYF	TRBJ2-4	NA	TRBV19	NA
TGTGCCAGCAGTTTATCGATTAGGACAGGGTTAGAAGCTTTCTTT	CASSLSIRTGLEAFF	TRBJ1-1	TRBD1	TRBV27	NA
TGTGCCAGCAGCCCCTCCGGGGGGGGTAACTATGGCTACACCTTC	CASSPSGGGNYGYTF	TRBJ1-2	NA	TRBV7-9	once
TGTGCCAGCAGCTCCACCGGGACTAGCGGCTACTACGAGCAGTACTTC	CASSSTGTSGYYEQYF	TRBJ2-7	TRBD2	TRBV7-6	NA
TGTGCCAGCGGAAGCAGAGAGGATGAAGCTTTCTTT	CASGSREDEAFF	TRBJ1-1	NA	TRBV7-8	once
TGTGCCAGTAGTGGAGGAGGGTTAGTGTTGAACACTGAAGCTTTCTTT	CASSGGGLVLNTEAFF	TRBJ1-1	NA	TRBV19	few
TGTGCCAGTAGTGTGGGAGCGGGCACCGGGGAGCTGTTTTTT	CASSVGAGTGELFF	TRBJ2-2	NA	TRBV19	few
TGTGCCTGGAGTGTAAAATCCAGGATGACCAATCAGCCCCAGCATTTT	CAWSVKSRMTNQPQHF	TRBJ1-5	NA	TRBV30	NA
TGCAGCGTTCTAGAGGGGGACTCTGGAAACACCATATATTTT	CSVLEGDSGNTIYF	TRBJ1-3	NA	TRBV29-1	NA
TGTGCCAGTAGTATAGATCCTAGCGGGAGGGCCGGTGAGCAGTTCTTC	CASSIDPSGRAGEQFF	TRBJ2-1	TRBD2	TRBV19	NA
TGTGCCAGCAGCACGGACAGTATGGCGCTCTCTGGGGCCAACGTCCTGACTTTC	CASSTDSMALSGANVLTF	TRBJ2-6	NA	TRBV5-6	NA
TGTGCCAGCAGTTTAAGTGGGACAGCCTACGAGCAGTACTTC	CASSLSGTAYEQYF	TRBJ2-7	TRBD1	TRBV27	NA
TGCAGCGTTCTTTCCGCCCGGGAGAACACTGAAGCTTTCTTT	CSVLSARENTEAFF	TRBJ1-1	NA	TRBV29-1	NA
TGTGCCTGGAGTAGTCCGGGGTTTGTTTCACCCCTCCACTTT	CAWSSPGFVSPLHF	TRBJ1-6	NA	TRBV30	NA
TGCGCCAGCAGCTTTAGGACTAGCGGGCTTGAGAGCTCCTACAATGAGCAGTTCTTC	CASSFRTSGLESSYNEQFF	TRBJ2-1	TRBD2	TRBV5-1	NA
TGTGCCAGCAGCTTAGGTGCGTCCTACGAGCAGTACTTC	CASSLGASYEQYF	TRBJ2-7	NA	TRBV11-3	NA
TGCGCCAGCAGCTTGGGGGGACAGGGCCCCCAAGAGACCCAGTACTTC	CASSLGGQGPQETQYF	TRBJ2-5	TRBD1	TRBV5-1	NA
TGTGCCAGCTCACGATGGATCGGACAGGGCTCTCAGCCCCAGCATTTT	CASSRWIGQGSQPQHF	TRBJ1-5	TRBD1	TRBV18	NA
TGTGCCAGCAGCTTTGGGACAATGAACACCGGGGAGCTGTTTTTT	CASSFGTMNTGELFF	TRBJ2-2	NA	TRBV5-8	NA
TGTGCCAGTAGCATCTTGACAGGGGGCTCCTATAATTCACCCCTCCACTTT	CASSILTGGSYNSPLHF	TRBJ1-6	TRBD1	TRBV19	once
TGTGCCAGCAGAATTCTGGGCATGAACACTGAAGCTTTCTTT	CASRILGMNTEAFF	TRBJ1-1	NA	TRBV27	NA
TGTGCCAGCATAGATGGAGCCAAAGGGGATTCACCCCTCCACTTT	CASIDGAKGDSPLHF	TRBJ1-6	NA	TRBV6-6	NA
TGTGCCACCGCGGGGGGAGGGGAAGAGACCCAGTACTTC	CATAGGGEETQYF	TRBJ2-5	TRBD2	TRBV11-2	once
TGTGCCAGCAGCCAGCGAGATACGCAGTATTTT	CASSQRDTQYF	TRBJ2-3	NA	TRBV13	NA
TGTGCCAGTAGTGATAGCGGAAGAACCTACGAGCAGTACTTC	CASSDSGRTYEQYF	TRBJ2-7	NA	TRBV19	NA
TGTGCCAGCTCACCATTAGCGTCTTCCTACAATGAGCAGTTCTTC	CASSPLASSYNEQFF	TRBJ2-1	NA	TRBV18	NA
TGTGCCAGCAGTAAGAGACAGGGAGCCACTGAAGCTTTCTTT	CASSKRQGATEAFF	TRBJ1-1	TRBD1	TRBV2	NA
TGTGCCTGGGATTTACAGGGGCGCGCCTACGAGCAGTACTTC	CAWDLQGRAYEQYF	TRBJ2-7	TRBD1	TRBV30	NA